Listed below are T cell receptor beta chains from one sample, sequenced in a study of shared clonotypes between healthy human individuals. Data came from immunoSEQ multiplex PCR; TCRdb stores just in-frame clones and leaves some out. The top ten hold 1% to 1.5% of the sample, which has about 1,800,000 clones, about 95% seen once. Sequenced material: naive CD8+ T cells sorted from blood. The receptor set was obtained from a man between 18 and 29 years old in good health. Each CDR3 is given with its conserved first and last residue. The order of the fields is J gene, CDR3 length, D gene, V gene, CDR3 DNA, CDR3 protein. A D gene is named only where the DNA matches it firmly.

j_call: TRBJ2-7; cdr3_length: 13; d_call: .; v_call: TRBV25-1; cdr3_nt: TGTGCCAGCAGTGAAGGGTGGGCCTACGAGCAGTACTTC; cdr3_aa: CASSEGWAYEQYF
j_call: TRBJ2-1; cdr3_length: 14; d_call: .; v_call: TRBV19; cdr3_nt: TGTGCCAGTAGTATGGTCGGTCCCTACAATGAGCAGTTCTTC; cdr3_aa: CASSMVGPYNEQFF
j_call: TRBJ2-7; cdr3_length: 14; d_call: .; v_call: TRBV7-9; cdr3_nt: TGTGCCAGCAGCTTAGTTACAGGGGAGGCGGAACAGTACTTC; cdr3_aa: CASSLVTGEAEQYF
j_call: TRBJ2-3; cdr3_length: 14; d_call: .; v_call: TRBV7-9; cdr3_nt: TGTGCCAGCAGCGGTCACTACGGGACAGATACGCAGTATTTT; cdr3_aa: CASSGHYGTDTQYF
j_call: TRBJ1-5; cdr3_length: 15; d_call: TRBD1; v_call: TRBV7-9; cdr3_nt: TGTGCCAGCAGCTCCGGACAGGGGAGAAATCAGCCCCAGCATTTT; cdr3_aa: CASSSGQGRNQPQHF
j_call: TRBJ2-7; cdr3_length: 14; d_call: TRBD2; v_call: TRBV28; cdr3_nt: TGTGCCATCGCCTTAGCGGGGGAGTACTACGAGCAGTACTTC; cdr3_aa: CAIALAGEYYEQYF
j_call: TRBJ2-1; cdr3_length: 17; d_call: TRBD1; v_call: TRBV27; cdr3_nt: TGTGCCAGCAGTTTATCGTGGGGGACAGGGTCGTACAATGAGCAGTTCTTC; cdr3_aa: CASSLSWGTGSYNEQFF
j_call: TRBJ2-1; cdr3_length: 16; d_call: TRBD2; v_call: TRBV28; cdr3_nt: TGTGCCAGCAGACTACTACTAGCGGGATCCTACAATGAGCAGTTCTTC; cdr3_aa: CASRLLLAGSYNEQFF
j_call: TRBJ2-7; cdr3_length: 18; d_call: TRBD2; v_call: TRBV7-2; cdr3_nt: TGTGCCAGCAGCTTAATCGGGACTAGCGATTACCTTTTTTACGAGCAGTACTTC; cdr3_aa: CASSLIGTSDYLFYEQYF
j_call: TRBJ2-4; cdr3_length: 18; d_call: TRBD2; v_call: TRBV7-2; cdr3_nt: TGTGCCAGCAGCCCAGGGGGAACTAGCGGGAGGGCCGGAAACATTCAGTACTTC; cdr3_aa: CASSPGGTSGRAGNIQYF
j_call: TRBJ2-1; cdr3_length: 14; d_call: TRBD1; v_call: TRBV11-2; cdr3_nt: TGTGCCAGCAGCTTCAGGACAGGGAGCAATGAGCAGTTCTTC; cdr3_aa: CASSFRTGSNEQFF
j_call: TRBJ2-2; cdr3_length: 15; d_call: TRBD1; v_call: TRBV7-9; cdr3_nt: TGTGCCAGCAGCTCAAGGACAGGGGAAACCGGGGAGCTGTTTTTT; cdr3_aa: CASSSRTGETGELFF
j_call: TRBJ1-2; cdr3_length: 15; d_call: .; v_call: TRBV10-3; cdr3_nt: TGTGCCATCAGTGAGTCGATGGCTTTAGAGGATGGCTACACCTTC; cdr3_aa: CAISESMALEDGYTF